This TCR beta chain was sequenced during a study of cytomegalovirus exposure and HLA in healthy donors. Study-wide results and caveats: Most TCR sequences were rare, but some public TCRs occurred in many donors. Through in vitro validation, a few CMV-associated chains were shown to be specific for CMV antigens. Investigators reported more than 150 TCR beta chains as tied to cytomegalovirus.

Worth noting for this clone: No antigen is known for it.

The method was immunoSEQ multiplex PCR; TCRdb's version includes in-frame clones alone and lacks a portion of them. The data contain 95,000 to 150,000 clones, just under 95% of them seen just once; the ten biggest clones take up approximately 1.2%. The CDR3 totals 16 residues. CDR1 MNHNS and CDR2 SASEGT come from the germline V gene. The V and J ends lost 3 bases and 6 bases, in that order; junction bases with no gene match: 8. The donors were part of the validation cohort, which consisted of over a hundred subjects and was separate from the first cohort of 666 subjects. The sample was PBMCs. This TCR was sampled from a woman in her late teens or twenties in good health and CMV-seronegative. This rearrangement joins TRBV6-1 to TRBJ2-1, with 10 nucleotides matching TRBD2. The DNA of the CDR3 is TGTGCCAGCAGTGACATCGGTACTAGCGGGACCAATGAGCAGTTCTTC. Protein: CASSDIGTSGTNEQFF.